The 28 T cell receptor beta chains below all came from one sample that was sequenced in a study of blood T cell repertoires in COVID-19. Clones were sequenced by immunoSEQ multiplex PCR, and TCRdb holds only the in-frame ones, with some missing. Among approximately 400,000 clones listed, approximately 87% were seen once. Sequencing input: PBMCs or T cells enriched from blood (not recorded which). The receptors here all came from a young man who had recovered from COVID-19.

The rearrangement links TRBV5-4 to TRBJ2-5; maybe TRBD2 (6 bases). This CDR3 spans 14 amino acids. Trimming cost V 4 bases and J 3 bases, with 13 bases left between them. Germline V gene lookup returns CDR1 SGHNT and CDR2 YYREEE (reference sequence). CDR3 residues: CASSPWGGEETQYF. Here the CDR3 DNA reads TGTGCCAGCAGCCCCTGGGGAGGCGAAGAGACCCAGTACTTC.

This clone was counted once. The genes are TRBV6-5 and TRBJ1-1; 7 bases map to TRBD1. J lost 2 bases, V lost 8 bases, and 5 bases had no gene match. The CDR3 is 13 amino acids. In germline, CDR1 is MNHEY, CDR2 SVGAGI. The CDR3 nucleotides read TGTGCCAGCGGCAGGGGGGATAACACTGAAGCTTTCTTT. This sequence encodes CASGRGDNTEAFF.

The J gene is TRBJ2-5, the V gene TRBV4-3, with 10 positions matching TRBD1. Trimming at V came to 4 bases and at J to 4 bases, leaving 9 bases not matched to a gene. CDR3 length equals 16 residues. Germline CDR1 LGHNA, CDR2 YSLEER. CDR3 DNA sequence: TGCGCCAGCAGCCCGACGGGGACAGGGGAGGGAGAGACCCAGTACTTC. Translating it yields CASSPTGTGEGETQYF.

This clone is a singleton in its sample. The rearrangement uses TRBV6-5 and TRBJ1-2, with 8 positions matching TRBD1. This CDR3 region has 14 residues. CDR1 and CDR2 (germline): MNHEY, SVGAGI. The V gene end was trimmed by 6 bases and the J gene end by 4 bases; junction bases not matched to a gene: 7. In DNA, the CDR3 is TGTGCCAGCAGGCCCGGGACAGGTGCCTATGGCTACACCTTC. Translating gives CASRPGTGAYGYTF.

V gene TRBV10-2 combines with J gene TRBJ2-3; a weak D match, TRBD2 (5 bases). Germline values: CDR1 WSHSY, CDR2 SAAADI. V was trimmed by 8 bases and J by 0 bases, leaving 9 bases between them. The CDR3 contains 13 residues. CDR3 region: CASERSSTDTQYF. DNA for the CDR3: TGCGCCAGCGAGCGGAGTAGCACAGATACGCAGTATTTT.

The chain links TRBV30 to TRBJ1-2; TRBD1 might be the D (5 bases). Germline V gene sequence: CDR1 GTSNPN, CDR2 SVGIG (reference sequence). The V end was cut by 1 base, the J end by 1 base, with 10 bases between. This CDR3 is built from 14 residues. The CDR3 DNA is TGTGCCTGGAGTGAGGGGTCCCGTAACTATGGCTACACCTTC. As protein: CAWSEGSRNYGYTF.

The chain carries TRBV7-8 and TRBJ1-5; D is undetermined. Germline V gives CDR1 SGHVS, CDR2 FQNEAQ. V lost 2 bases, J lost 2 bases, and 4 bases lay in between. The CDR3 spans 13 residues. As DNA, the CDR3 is TGTGCCAGCAGCTTATCCGGCAATCAGCCCCAGCATTTT. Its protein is CASSLSGNQPQHF.

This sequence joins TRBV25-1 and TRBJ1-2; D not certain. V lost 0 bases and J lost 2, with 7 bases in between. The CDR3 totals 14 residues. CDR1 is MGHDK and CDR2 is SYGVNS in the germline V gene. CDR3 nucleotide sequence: TGTGCCAGCAGTGAATATGAACAGAACTATGGCTACACCTTC. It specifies CASSEYEQNYGYTF.

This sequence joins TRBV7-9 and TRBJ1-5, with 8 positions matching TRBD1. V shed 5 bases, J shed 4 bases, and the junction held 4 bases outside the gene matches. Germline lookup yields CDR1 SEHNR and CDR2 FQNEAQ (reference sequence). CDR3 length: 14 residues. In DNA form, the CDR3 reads TGTGCCAGCAGCCGTGACAGGGGTAATCAGCCCCAGCATTTT. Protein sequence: CASSRDRGNQPQHF.

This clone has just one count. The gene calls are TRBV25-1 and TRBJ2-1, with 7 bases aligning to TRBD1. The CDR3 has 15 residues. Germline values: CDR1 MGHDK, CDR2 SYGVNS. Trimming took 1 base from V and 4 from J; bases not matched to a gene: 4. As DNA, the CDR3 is TGTGCCAGCAGTGAATTAGGGGGCCGGTACAATGAGCAGTTCTTC. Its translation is CASSELGGRYNEQFF. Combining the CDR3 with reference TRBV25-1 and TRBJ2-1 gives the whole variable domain EADIYQTPRYLVIGTGKKITLECSQTMGHDKMYWYQQDPGMELHLIHYSYGVNSTEKGDLSSESTVSRIRTEHFPLTLESARPSHTSQYLCASSELGGRYNEQFFGPGTRLTVL.

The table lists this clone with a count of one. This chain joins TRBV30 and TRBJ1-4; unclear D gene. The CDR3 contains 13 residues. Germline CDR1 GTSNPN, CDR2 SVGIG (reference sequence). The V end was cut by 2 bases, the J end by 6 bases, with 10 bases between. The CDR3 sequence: CAWSSQIHEKLFF. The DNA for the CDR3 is TGTGCCTGGAGTAGTCAGATCCATGAAAAACTGTTTTTT.

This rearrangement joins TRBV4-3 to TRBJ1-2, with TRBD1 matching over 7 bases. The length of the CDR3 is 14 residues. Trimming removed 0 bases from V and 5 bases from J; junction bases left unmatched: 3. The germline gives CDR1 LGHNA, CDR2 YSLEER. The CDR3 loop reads CASSQEARGYGYTF. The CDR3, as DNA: TGCGCCAGCAGCCAAGAGGCCAGGGGGTATGGCTACACCTTC.

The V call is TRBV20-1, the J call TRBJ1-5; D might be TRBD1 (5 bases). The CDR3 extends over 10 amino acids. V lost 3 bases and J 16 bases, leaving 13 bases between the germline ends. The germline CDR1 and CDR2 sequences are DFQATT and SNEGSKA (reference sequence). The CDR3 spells CSASLQAGHF. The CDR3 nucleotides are TGCAGTGCTAGTTTACAGGCCGGCCATTTT.

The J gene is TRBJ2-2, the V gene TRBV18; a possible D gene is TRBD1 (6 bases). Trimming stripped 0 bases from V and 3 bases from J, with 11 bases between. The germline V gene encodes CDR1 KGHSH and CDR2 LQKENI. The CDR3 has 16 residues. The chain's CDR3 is CASSPPSGGDTGELFF. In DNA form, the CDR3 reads TGTGCCAGCTCACCACCGTCTGGGGGCGACACCGGGGAGCTGTTTTTT.

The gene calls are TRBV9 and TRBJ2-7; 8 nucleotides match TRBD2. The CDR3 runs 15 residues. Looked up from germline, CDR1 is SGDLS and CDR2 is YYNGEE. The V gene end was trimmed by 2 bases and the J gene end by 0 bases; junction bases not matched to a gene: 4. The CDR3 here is CASSVGLAGSYEQYF. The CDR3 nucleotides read TGTGCCAGCAGCGTTGGCCTAGCGGGCTCCTACGAGCAGTACTTC.

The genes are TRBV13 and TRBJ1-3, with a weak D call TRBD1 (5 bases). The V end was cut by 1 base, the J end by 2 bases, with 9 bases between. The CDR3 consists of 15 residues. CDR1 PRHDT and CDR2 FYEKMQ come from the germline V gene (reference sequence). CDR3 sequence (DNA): TGTGCCAGCAGCTTAGTTTCAGGGACTGGAAACACCATATATTTT. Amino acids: CASSLVSGTGNTIYF.

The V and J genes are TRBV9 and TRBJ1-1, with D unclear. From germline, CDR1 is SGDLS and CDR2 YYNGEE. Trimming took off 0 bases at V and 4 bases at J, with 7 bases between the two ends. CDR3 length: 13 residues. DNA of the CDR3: TGTGCCAGCAGCGTAGGAGGCTTCACTGAAGCTTTCTTT. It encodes CASSVGGFTEAFF.

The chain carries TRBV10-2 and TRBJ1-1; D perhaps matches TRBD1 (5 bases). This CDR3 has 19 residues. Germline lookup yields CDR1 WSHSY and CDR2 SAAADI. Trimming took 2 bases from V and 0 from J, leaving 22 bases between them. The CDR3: CASSEGPGQGRVMNTEAFF. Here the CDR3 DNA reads TGCGCCAGCAGTGAGGGACCCGGGCAGGGCAGGGTCATGAACACTGAAGCTTTCTTT.

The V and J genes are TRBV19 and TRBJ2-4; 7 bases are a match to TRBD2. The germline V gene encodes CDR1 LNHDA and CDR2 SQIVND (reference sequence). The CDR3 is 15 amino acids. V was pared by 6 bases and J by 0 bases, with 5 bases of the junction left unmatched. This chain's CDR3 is CASSGRELAKNIQYF. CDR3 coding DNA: TGTGCCAGTAGCGGGCGGGAGCTAGCCAAAAACATTCAGTACTTC.

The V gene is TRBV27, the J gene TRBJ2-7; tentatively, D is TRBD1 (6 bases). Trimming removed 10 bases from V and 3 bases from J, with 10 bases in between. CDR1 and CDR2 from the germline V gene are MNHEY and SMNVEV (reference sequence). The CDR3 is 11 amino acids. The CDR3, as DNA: TGTGCCACCGGACAGAACTACGAGCAGTACTTC. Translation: CATGQNYEQYF.

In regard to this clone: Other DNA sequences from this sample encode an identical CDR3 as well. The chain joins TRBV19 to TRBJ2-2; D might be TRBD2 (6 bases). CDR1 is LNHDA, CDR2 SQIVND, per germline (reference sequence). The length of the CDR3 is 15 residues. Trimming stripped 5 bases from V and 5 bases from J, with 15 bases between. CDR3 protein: CASSPLAGGTGELFF. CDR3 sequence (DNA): TGTGCCAGTAGTCCCCTCGCCGGGGGAACCGGGGAGCTGTTTTTT.

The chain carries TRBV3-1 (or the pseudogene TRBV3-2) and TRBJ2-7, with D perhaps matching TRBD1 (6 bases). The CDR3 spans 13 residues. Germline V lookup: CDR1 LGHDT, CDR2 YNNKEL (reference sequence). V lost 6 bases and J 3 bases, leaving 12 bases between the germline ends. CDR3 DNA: TGTGCCAGCAGGCAGGGGCAGAACTACGAGCAGTACTTC. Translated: CASRQGQNYEQYF.

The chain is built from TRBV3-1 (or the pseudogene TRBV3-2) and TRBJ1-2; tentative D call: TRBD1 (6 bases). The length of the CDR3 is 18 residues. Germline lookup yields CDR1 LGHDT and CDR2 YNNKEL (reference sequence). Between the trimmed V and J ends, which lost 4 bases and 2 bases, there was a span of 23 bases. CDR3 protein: CASSPRWAQQGLNYGYTF. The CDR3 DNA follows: TGTGCCAGCAGCCCCCGGTGGGCCCAACAGGGCCTGAACTATGGCTACACCTTC.

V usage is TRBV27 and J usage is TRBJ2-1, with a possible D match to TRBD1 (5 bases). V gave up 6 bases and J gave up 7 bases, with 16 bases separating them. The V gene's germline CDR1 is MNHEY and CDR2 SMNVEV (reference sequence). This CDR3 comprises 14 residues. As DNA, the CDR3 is TGTGCCAGCAGACTACAGGCCTTGGGGAATGAGCAGTTCTTC. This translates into CASRLQALGNEQFF.

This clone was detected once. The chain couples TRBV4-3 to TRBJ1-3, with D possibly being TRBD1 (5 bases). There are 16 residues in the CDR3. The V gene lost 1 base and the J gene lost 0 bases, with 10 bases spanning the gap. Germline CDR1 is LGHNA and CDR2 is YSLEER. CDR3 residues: CASSQALGGSGNTIYF. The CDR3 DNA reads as TGCGCCAGCAGCCAAGCGCTGGGGGGCTCTGGAAACACCATATATTTT.

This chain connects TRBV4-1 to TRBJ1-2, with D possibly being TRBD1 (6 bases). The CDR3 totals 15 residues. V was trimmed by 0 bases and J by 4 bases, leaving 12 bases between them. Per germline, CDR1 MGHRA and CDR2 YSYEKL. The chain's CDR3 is CASSQEGASPYGYTF. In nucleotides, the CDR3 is TGCGCCAGCAGCCAAGAGGGGGCCAGCCCCTATGGCTACACCTTC.

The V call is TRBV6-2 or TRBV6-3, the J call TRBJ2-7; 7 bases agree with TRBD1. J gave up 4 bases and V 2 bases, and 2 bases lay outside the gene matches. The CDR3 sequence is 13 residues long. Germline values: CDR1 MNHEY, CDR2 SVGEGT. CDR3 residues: CASSYKGAYEQYF. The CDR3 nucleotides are TGTGCCAGCAGTTACAAGGGGGCTTACGAGCAGTACTTC.

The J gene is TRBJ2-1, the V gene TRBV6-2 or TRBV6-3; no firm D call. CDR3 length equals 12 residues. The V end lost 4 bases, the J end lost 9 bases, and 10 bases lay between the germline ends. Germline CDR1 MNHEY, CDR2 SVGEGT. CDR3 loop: CASSFLRLEQFF. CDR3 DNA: TGTGCCAGCAGTTTCCTGCGACTTGAGCAGTTCTTC.